The 5 T cell receptor beta chains in this list originate from one sample, sequenced in a study of early T cells in non-severe SARS-CoV-2 infection. One entry per CDR3 protein results from TCRdb running MiXCR on the 5' RACE reads. The sample has some 80,000 distinct CDR3 sequences, 12% seen once; the top ten hold less than 8.5%. Sample: whole blood. The receptors here all came from an adult who was a healthcare worker with PCR-confirmed SARS-CoV-2 infection or an uninfected control (not recorded which).

The chain uses TRBV6-5 and TRBJ1-1; D uncertain. With 7 bases removed from V and 10 bases from J, the gap between germline ends came to 16 bases. CDR3 length equals 12 residues. Germline V gene lookup returns CDR1 MNHEY and CDR2 SVGAGI. This CDR3 is CASIPVTGRAFF. The CDR3, as DNA: TGTGCCAGCATCCCCGTCACGGGGAGAGCTTTCTTT.

The chain uses TRBV5-4 and TRBJ2-7; 8 positions agree with TRBD2. Losses at the gene ends were 4 bases for V and 5 bases for J; bases not matched to a gene: 17. From germline, CDR1 is SGHNT and CDR2 YYREEE (reference sequence). This CDR3 is 17 amino acids long. Here the CDR3 DNA reads TGTGCCAGCAGCCCGGACGAGCGGGAGCACGGTATAAACGAGCAGTACTTC. Its translation is CASSPDEREHGINEQYF.

The gene calls are TRBV9 and TRBJ2-3; possibly TRBD1 or TRBD2 for D (5 bases each). Germline V gene sequence: CDR1 SGDLS, CDR2 YYNGEE. Deletions cut 0 bases from V and 2 bases from J, with 10 bases between. The CDR3 loop spans 15 amino acids. The CDR3 DNA sequence: TGTGCCAGCAGCGTAGGTGGGGGACCCACAGATACGCAGTATTTT. Translated, it gives CASSVGGGPTDTQYF. Full variable domain (outside the CDR3, taken from reference TRBV9 and TRBJ2-3): DSGVTQTPKHLITATGQRVTLRCSPRSGDLSVYWYQQSLDQGLQFLIQYYNGEERAKGNILERFSAQQFPDLHSELNLSSLELGDSALYFCASSVGGGPTDTQYFGPGTRLTVL.

CDR3 nucleotides: TGTGCCAGCAGCTTAGTGGAGACTAGCCTAAAAGGGAATGAGCAGTTCTTC. Its translation: CASSLVETSLKGNEQFF. V is TRBV7-8 and J is TRBJ2-1; 7 nucleotides match TRBD2. The CDR3 is 17 residues long. V lost 1 base and J lost 7; bases outside the gene matches: 13. The V gene's germline CDR1 is SGHVS and CDR2 FQNEAQ. The complete variable domain, with remaining parts taken from reference TRBV7-8 and TRBJ2-1, reads GAGVSQSPRYKVAKRGQDVALRCDPISGHVSLFWYQQALGQGPEFLTYFQNEAQLDKSGLPSDRFFAERPEGSVSTLKIQRTQQEDSAVYLCASSLVETSLKGNEQFFGPGTRLTVL.

The rearrangement uses TRBV11-1 and TRBJ2-6, with 9 bases that match TRBD1. The CDR3 covers 18 residues. V lost 4 bases, J lost 3 bases, and 10 bases stayed unmatched. CDR1 is SGHAT, CDR2 FQDESV, per germline (reference sequence). CDR3 in amino acids: CASSSLTGGAFGANVLTF. The CDR3 coding sequence is TGTGCCAGCAGCTCGCTAACAGGGGGCGCCTTTGGGGCCAACGTCCTGACTTTC.